The 29 T cell receptor beta chains below all came from one sample that was sequenced in a study of shared T cell receptors in the human thymus. The method was immunoSEQ multiplex PCR; TCRdb's version includes in-frame clones alone and lacks a portion of them. This sample has 640,000 or so clones, with 80% to 90% found just once. This sample also appeared in a second study, on human thymus T cells.

The material sequenced was thymocytes. These receptors were collected from a boy under three years old with a congenital heart defect.

DNA for the CDR3: TGTGCCAGCAGCCTCAGCGGGGGGGTTGATGAGCAGTTCTTC. This encodes CASSLSGGVDEQFF. This chain connects TRBV11-2 to TRBJ2-1; 10 bases fit TRBD2. CDR3 length equals 14 residues. Germline values: CDR1 SGHAT, CDR2 FQNNGV. J gave up 8 bases and V 5 bases, and 6 bases lay outside the gene matches.

CDR3 loop: CASKSTGGAGKLFF. The CDR3 DNA reads TGCGCCAGCAAATCTACAGGGGGCGCGGGAAAACTGTTTTTT. The genes are TRBV4-1 and TRBJ1-4, with 9 bases matching TRBD1. CDR3 size: 14 residues. CDR1 is MGHRA, CDR2 YSYEKL, per germline. V dropped 7 bases and J dropped 10; count of bases not matched to a gene: 10.

The chain links TRBV5-1 to TRBJ2-2, with TRBD2 as a possible D gene (5 bases). This CDR3 spans 16 amino acids. V lost 4 bases and J lost 2, with 15 bases in between. Germline V lookup: CDR1 SGHRS, CDR2 YFSETQ. This CDR3 reads CASSPRRPVNTGELFF. In nucleotides, the CDR3 is TGCGCCAGCAGCCCCCGGAGGCCGGTAAACACCGGGGAGCTGTTTTTT.

The V and J genes are TRBV7-3 and TRBJ1-1; D is uncertain. The germline V and J ends were trimmed by 1 base and 3 bases, with 6 bases remaining between them. The CDR3 has 13 residues. CDR1 is SGHTA, CDR2 FQGTGA, per germline. CDR3 nucleotides: TGTGCCAGCAGCTTAAATGAGGACACTGAAGCTTTCTTT. It specifies CASSLNEDTEAFF.

The chain couples TRBV18 to TRBJ1-2, with D perhaps matching TRBD1 (5 bases). V was pared by 6 bases and J by 0 bases, with 14 bases between. This CDR3 spans 15 amino acids. In germline, CDR1 is KGHSH, CDR2 LQKENI. In DNA form, the CDR3 reads TGTGCCAGCTCGGAGGGACGGGGGGCTAACTATGGCTACACCTTC. Translated: CASSEGRGANYGYTF. Filled out from reference TRBV18 and TRBJ1-2, the complete variable domain reads NAGVMQNPRHLVRRRGQEARLRCSPMKGHSHVYWYRQLPEEGLKFMVYLQKENIIDESGMPKERFSAEFPKEGPSILRIQQVVRGDSAAYFCASSEGRGANYGYTFGSGTRLTVV.

There are a few counts of this clone. This sequence joins TRBV19 and TRBJ2-7; D perhaps matches TRBD1 (8 bases). The CDR3 runs 17 residues. Germline V gene lookup returns CDR1 LNHDA and CDR2 SQIVND (reference sequence). Deletions cut 3 bases from V and 8 bases from J, with 26 bases between. This chain's CDR3 is CASSIPQSGTGGIKQYF. Written as DNA, the CDR3 is TGTGCCAGTAGTATCCCCCAAAGCGGGACAGGAGGGATTAAGCAGTACTTC.

The rearrangement uses TRBV5-4 and TRBJ2-2, with 14 positions matching TRBD2. In germline, CDR1 is SGHNT, CDR2 YYREEE (reference sequence). This CDR3 comprises 18 residues. Trimming took 4 bases from V and 2 from J; bases not matched to a gene: 7. CDR3 in amino acids: CASSTQTSGGANTGELFF. As DNA, the CDR3 is TGTGCCAGCAGCACCCAGACTAGCGGGGGGGCTAACACCGGGGAGCTGTTTTTT.

The sample holds one count of this clone. V is TRBV6-5 and J is TRBJ1-4; a weak D match, TRBD1 (5 bases). CDR1 and CDR2 from the germline V gene are MNHEY and SVGAGI. V was clipped by 2 bases and J by 3 bases, with 13 bases between them. CDR3 length: 16 residues. CDR3 nucleotide sequence: TGTGCCAGCAGTTACCCCAAACAGGCCTCTAATGAAAAACTGTTTTTT. Its translation: CASSYPKQASNEKLFF.

This chain connects TRBV27 to TRBJ2-7; D possibly corresponds to TRBD2 (6 bases). CDR3 length equals 14 residues. Germline lookup yields CDR1 MNHEY and CDR2 SMNVEV (reference sequence). Trimming took off 4 bases at V and 6 bases at J, with 16 bases between the two ends. The CDR3 coding sequence is TGTGCCAGCAGTTACGGGACTCCCACGCGCGAGCAGTACTTC. Its translation is CASSYGTPTREQYF.

Only one count was recorded for this clone. The gene calls are TRBV4-1 and TRBJ2-1, with D possibly being TRBD2 (5 bases). CDR1 and CDR2 from the germline V gene are MGHRA and YSYEKL. The CDR3 is 12 amino acids. The V and J ends lost 8 bases and 6 bases respectively, with 11 bases between them. As DNA, the CDR3 is TGCGCCAGCCTTAACGGAGGCAATGAGCAGTTCTTC. This codes for CASLNGGNEQFF.

The chain links TRBV28 to TRBJ1-5; weak D call: TRBD1 (5 bases). The CDR3 has 18 residues. Germline CDR1 MDHEN, CDR2 SYDVKM. V was clipped by 5 bases and J by 0 bases, with 20 bases between them. CDR3 residues: CASSPMGGTRYSNQPQHF. CDR3 DNA: TGTGCCAGCAGTCCAATGGGGGGGACCCGATATAGCAATCAGCCCCAGCATTTT.

V gene TRBV29-1 combines with J gene TRBJ2-7, with TRBD1 matching 10 bases. With 3 bases clipped from V and 2 bases from J, the junction kept 4 bases outside the gene matches. The germline V gene encodes CDR1 SQVTM and CDR2 ANQGSEA. CDR3 size: 14 residues. The CDR3 protein is CSVEGTGATYEQYF. DNA for the CDR3: TGCAGCGTTGAGGGGACAGGGGCGACCTACGAGCAGTACTTC.

The chain combines TRBV29-1 with TRBJ2-1; D unresolved. Trimming removed 5 bases from V and 7 bases from J, with 9 bases in between. Germline CDR1 is SQVTM and CDR2 is ANQGSEA. The CDR3 has 11 residues. The CDR3 loop reads CSVWSRNEQFF. The CDR3 DNA reads TGCAGCGTTTGGAGTCGGAATGAGCAGTTCTTC.

In its sample, this clone was seen once. The CDR3 DNA reads TGCGCCAGCAGCCCAAGTCTAGGAGTGCGTTCCTACAATGAGCAGTTCTTC. Translating it yields CASSPSLGVRSYNEQFF. The rearrangement uses TRBV4-1 and TRBJ2-1; D is uncertain. Trimming stripped 4 bases from V and 1 base from J, with 17 bases between. The CDR3 consists of 17 residues. Looked up from germline, CDR1 is MGHRA and CDR2 is YSYEKL.

The V call is TRBV7-8, the J call TRBJ2-7; 7 nucleotides align to TRBD2. This CDR3 spans 18 amino acids. J gave up 0 bases and V 4 bases, and 15 bases lay outside the gene matches. The germline gives CDR1 SGHVS, CDR2 FQNEAQ. CDR3 bases: TGTGCCAGCAGCTCCCTCCGACTAGCCGTGTCGAGCTCCTACGAGCAGTACTTC. Its translation: CASSSLRLAVSSSYEQYF. Using reference TRBV7-8 and TRBJ2-7 for the parts outside the CDR3, the full variable domain is GAGVSQSPRYKVAKRGQDVALRCDPISGHVSLFWYQQALGQGPEFLTYFQNEAQLDKSGLPSDRFFAERPEGSVSTLKIQRTQQEDSAVYLCASSSLRLAVSSSYEQYFGPGTRLTVT.

The V call is TRBV14, the J call TRBJ2-7; D is uncertain. The V and J ends lost 5 bases and 0 bases respectively, with 5 bases between them. The CDR3 covers 12 residues. Per the germline V gene, CDR1 is SGHDN and CDR2 is FVKESK. The CDR3: CASSAYSYEQYF. DNA for the CDR3: TGTGCCAGCAGCGCCTACTCCTACGAGCAGTACTTC.

This chain links TRBV2 with TRBJ2-1; 11 bases are shared with TRBD2. Germline loops: CDR1 SNHLY, CDR2 FYNNEI. The CDR3 is 18 residues long. The junction had 19 bases not matched to a gene; V was cut back by 5 bases and J by 10 bases. CDR3 sequence (DNA): TGTGCCAGCAGTTTTACGACTAGCGGGGCTGCGGGAGGCGCGGAGCAGTTCTTC. Its protein is CASSFTTSGAAGGAEQFF. Using reference TRBV2 and TRBJ2-1 for the parts outside the CDR3, the full variable domain is EPEVTQTPSHQVTQMGQEVILRCVPISNHLYFYWYRQILGQKVEFLVSFYNNEISEKSEIFDDQFSVERPDGSNFTLKIRSTKLEDSAMYFCASSFTTSGAAGGAEQFFGPGTRLTVL.

This chain joins TRBV5-6 and TRBJ2-7, with a tentative D call TRBD2 (5 bases). The ends were cut back, 4 bases at V and 1 base at J, with 9 bases in the middle. Germline V CDR1 and CDR2: SGHDT, YYEEEE. The CDR3 covers 13 residues. CDR3 nucleotides: TGTGCCAGCAGCGCACCGGGATCCTACGAGCAGTACTTC. Translating gives CASSAPGSYEQYF. Full variable domain (missing parts from reference TRBV5-6 and TRBJ2-7): DAGVTQSPTHLIKTRGQQVTLRCSPKSGHDTVSWYQQALGQGPQFIFQYYEEEERQRGNFPDRFSGHQFPNYSSELNVNALLLGDSALYLCASSAPGSYEQYFGPGTRLTVT.

The chain is built from TRBV18 and TRBJ2-6; tentative D call: TRBD2 (5 bases). Deletions cut 5 bases from V and 1 base from J, with 12 bases between. The length of the CDR3 is 16 residues. Germline CDR1 reads KGHSH; CDR2 reads LQKENI. In DNA, the CDR3 is TGTGCCAGCTCAAGCGGACGGATTTCTGGGGCCAACGTCCTGACTTTC. It is translated as CASSSGRISGANVLTF.

This clone has more than one count but fewer than ten. The chain links TRBV7-2 to TRBJ1-2; TRBD1 aligns across 9 bases. The CDR3 sequence is 14 residues long. Germline-derived CDR1 and CDR2 are SGHTA and FQGNSA. The ends lost 5 bases at V and 1 base at J; junction bases unmatched: 2. The CDR3 region is CASSEGQGNYGYTF. As DNA, the CDR3 is TGTGCCAGCAGCGAGGGACAGGGTAACTATGGCTACACCTTC.

The chain joins TRBV4-3 to TRBJ2-1; 10 bases are shared with TRBD2. With V trimmed by 0 bases and J by 8 bases, 16 bases remained unmatched. Germline CDR1 LGHNA, CDR2 YSLEER. This CDR3 region has 19 residues. In nucleotides, the CDR3 is TGCGCCAGCAGCCAAGATCGGCGCCCCTCTAGCGGGAGTCCGGATGAGCAGTTCTTC. Its translation: CASSQDRRPSSGSPDEQFF.

This clone was detected only once. The gene calls are TRBV5-5 and TRBJ2-7, with 9 bases fitting TRBD2. CDR1 SGHKS and CDR2 YYEKEE come from the germline V gene (reference sequence). This CDR3 has 19 amino acids. V gave up 0 bases and J gave up 5 bases; unmatched junction bases: 18. The CDR3 here is CASSLALRTASGIYNEQYF. Here the CDR3 DNA reads TGTGCCAGCAGCTTGGCTCTCCGAACGGCTAGCGGGATTTACAACGAGCAGTACTTC.

This clone was seen just once. The chain joins TRBV7-3 to TRBJ1-2; 7 positions match TRBD1. The CDR3 has 14 amino acids. V lost 1 base, J lost 10 bases, and 9 bases stayed unmatched. Germline CDR1 SGHTA, CDR2 FQGTGA. CDR3 loop: CASSLIGDSENYTF. Written as DNA, the CDR3 is TGTGCCAGCAGCTTAATAGGGGACAGCGAAAACTACACCTTC. The complete variable domain, with remaining parts taken from reference TRBV7-3 and TRBJ1-2, reads GAGVSQTPSNKVTEKGKYVELRCDPISGHTALYWYRQSLGQGPEFLIYFQGTGAADDSGLPNDRFFAVRPEGSVSTLKIQRTERGDSAVYLCASSLIGDSENYTFGSGTRLTVV.

J is TRBJ2-3 and V is TRBV27, with a weak D call TRBD1 (5 bases). Trimming removed 7 bases at V and 3 bases at J, with 20 bases between. Germline CDR1 and CDR2: MNHEY and SMNVEV (reference sequence). This CDR3 spans 16 amino acids. The CDR3 nucleotides read TGTGCCAGCAAGGGGTGGGCGGCTGTAAGGACAGATACGCAGTATTTT. It yields the protein CASKGWAAVRTDTQYF.

This chain joins TRBV18 and TRBJ2-2; weak D call: TRBD1 (5 bases). Germline V CDR1 and CDR2: KGHSH, LQKENI. V lost 5 bases and J lost 2, with 12 bases in between. The CDR3 has 15 residues. CDR3 sequence reads: CASSGWQGNTGELFF. CDR3 nucleotides: TGTGCCAGCTCAGGCTGGCAGGGCAACACCGGGGAGCTGTTTTTT.

V usage is TRBV27 and J usage is TRBJ1-1, with D perhaps matching TRBD1 (6 bases). The V gene's germline CDR1 is MNHEY and CDR2 SMNVEV (reference sequence). The V end lost 2 bases, the J end lost 4 bases, and 17 bases lay between the germline ends. This CDR3 comprises 16 residues. The CDR3, as DNA: TGTGCCAGCAGTTTAAGGAGACAGGAGGTAAGCACTGAAGCTTTCTTT. Protein sequence: CASSLRRQEVSTEAFF.

The rearrangement links TRBV4-3 to TRBJ2-7; possibly TRBD1 for D (5 bases). The CDR3 runs 16 residues. Trimming pared 1 base from V and 3 bases from J, leaving 16 bases between. Per the germline V gene, CDR1 is LGHNA and CDR2 is YSLEER. CDR3 loop: CASSQAWTRTIYEQYF. In nucleotides, the CDR3 is TGCGCCAGCAGCCAAGCTTGGACAAGAACAATCTACGAGCAGTACTTC.

This chain connects TRBV5-6 to TRBJ2-2; 8 positions match TRBD2. From germline, CDR1 is SGHDT and CDR2 YYEEEE. The trim removed 0 bases at V and 1 base at J, leaving 11 bases unmatched. This CDR3 contains 19 residues. CDR3 loop: CASSLGAGAIPLNTGELFF. The CDR3 nucleotides read TGTGCCAGCAGCTTGGGAGCGGGGGCAATCCCTTTGAACACCGGGGAGCTGTTTTTT.

The chain recombines TRBV5-4 with TRBJ2-3; weak D call: TRBD2 (6 bases). The germline V gene encodes CDR1 SGHNT and CDR2 YYREEE (reference sequence). V lost 4 bases and J 2 bases, leaving 17 bases between the germline ends. This CDR3 is built from 16 residues. As DNA, the CDR3 is TGTGCCAGCAGCCTACTAGGGGACTTCTTCACAGATACGCAGTATTTT. Amino acids: CASSLLGDFFTDTQYF.